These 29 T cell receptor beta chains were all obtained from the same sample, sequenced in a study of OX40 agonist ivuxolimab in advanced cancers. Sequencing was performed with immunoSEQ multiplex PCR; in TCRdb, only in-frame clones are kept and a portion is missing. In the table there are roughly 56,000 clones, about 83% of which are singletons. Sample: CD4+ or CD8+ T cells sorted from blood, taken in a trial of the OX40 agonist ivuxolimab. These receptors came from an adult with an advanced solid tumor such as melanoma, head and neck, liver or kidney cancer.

In DNA form, the CDR3 reads TGTGCCAGCAGCAAAATTGGGGGAACTCTCTACAATGAGCAGTTCTTC. Its protein is CASSKIGGTLYNEQFF. The chain is built from TRBV21-1 and TRBJ2-1. TRBV21-1 represents a pseudogene. This CDR3 contains 16 residues.

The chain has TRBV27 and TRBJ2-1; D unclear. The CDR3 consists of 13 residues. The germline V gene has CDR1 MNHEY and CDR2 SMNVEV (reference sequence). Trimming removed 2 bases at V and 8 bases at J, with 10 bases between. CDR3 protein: CASSLKVLDEQFF. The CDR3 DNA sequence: TGTGCCAGCAGTTTAAAGGTTCTAGATGAGCAGTTCTTC.

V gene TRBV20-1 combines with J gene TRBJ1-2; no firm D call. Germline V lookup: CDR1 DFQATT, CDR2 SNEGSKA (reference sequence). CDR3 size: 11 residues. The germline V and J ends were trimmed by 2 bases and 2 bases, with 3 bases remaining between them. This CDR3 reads CSARWNYGYTF. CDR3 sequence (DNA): TGCAGTGCTAGATGGAACTATGGCTACACCTTC.

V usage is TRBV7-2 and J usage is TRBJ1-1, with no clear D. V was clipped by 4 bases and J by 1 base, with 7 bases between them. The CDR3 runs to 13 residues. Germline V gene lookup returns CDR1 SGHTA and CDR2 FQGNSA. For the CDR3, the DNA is TGTGCCAGCAGCTCTTTGGAGAACACTGAAGCTTTCTTT. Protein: CASSSLENTEAFF.

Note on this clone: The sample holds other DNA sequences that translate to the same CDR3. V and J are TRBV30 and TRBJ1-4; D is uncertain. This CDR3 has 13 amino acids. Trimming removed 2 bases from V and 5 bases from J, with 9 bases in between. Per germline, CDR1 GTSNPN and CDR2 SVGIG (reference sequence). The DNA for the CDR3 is TGTGCCTGGAGTCCGGGCCCGAATGAAAAACTGTTTTTT. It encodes CAWSPGPNEKLFF.

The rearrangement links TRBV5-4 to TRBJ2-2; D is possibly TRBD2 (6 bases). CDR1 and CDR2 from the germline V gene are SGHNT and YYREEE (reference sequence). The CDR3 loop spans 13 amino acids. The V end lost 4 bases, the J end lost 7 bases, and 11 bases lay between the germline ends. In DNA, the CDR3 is TGTGCCAGCAGCCGACTAGAGGTCGGGGAGCTGTTTTTT. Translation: CASSRLEVGELFF.

CDR3 DNA sequence: TGTGCCAGTAGTATGCGTCGGGGAACGGGGAATGAGCAGTTCTTC. Amino acid sequence: CASSMRRGTGNEQFF. The chain employs TRBV19 and TRBJ2-1; maybe TRBD2 (5 bases). The CDR3 loop spans 15 amino acids. Germline values: CDR1 LNHDA, CDR2 SQIVND (reference sequence). The ends were cut back, 3 bases at V and 7 bases at J, with 16 bases in the middle. The full variable domain, in which reference TRBV19 and TRBJ2-1 provide the parts outside the CDR3, is DGGITQSPKYLFRKEGQNVTLSCEQNLNHDAMYWYRQDPGQGLRLIYYSQIVNDFQKGDIAEGYSVSREKKESFPLTVTSAQKNPTAFYLCASSMRRGTGNEQFFGPGTRLTVL.

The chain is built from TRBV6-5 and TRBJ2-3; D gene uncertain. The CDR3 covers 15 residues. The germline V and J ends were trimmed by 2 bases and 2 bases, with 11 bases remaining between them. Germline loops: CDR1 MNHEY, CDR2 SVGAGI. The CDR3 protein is CASSYTQTLTDTQYF. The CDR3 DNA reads TGTGCCAGCAGTTACACCCAGACCCTCACAGATACGCAGTATTTT.

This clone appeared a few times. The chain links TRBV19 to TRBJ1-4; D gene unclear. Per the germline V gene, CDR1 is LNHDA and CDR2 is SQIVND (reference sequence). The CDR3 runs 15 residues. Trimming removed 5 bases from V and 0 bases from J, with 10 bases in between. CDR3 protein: CASSSSGATNEKLFF. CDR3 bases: TGTGCCAGTAGTTCATCGGGAGCAACTAATGAAAAACTGTTTTTT.

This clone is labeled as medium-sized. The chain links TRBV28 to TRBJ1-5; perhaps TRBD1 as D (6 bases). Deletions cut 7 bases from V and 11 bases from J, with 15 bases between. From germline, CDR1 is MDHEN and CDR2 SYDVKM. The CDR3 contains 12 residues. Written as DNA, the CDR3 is TGTGCCAGCACCCCCCCCAGGGGCGCCCAGCATTTT. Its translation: CASTPPRGAQHF.

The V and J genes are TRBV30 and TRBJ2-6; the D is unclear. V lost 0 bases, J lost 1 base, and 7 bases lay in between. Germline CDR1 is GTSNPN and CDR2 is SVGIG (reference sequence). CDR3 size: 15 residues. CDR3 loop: CAWSVMVSGANVLTF. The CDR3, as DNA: TGTGCCTGGAGTGTAATGGTATCTGGGGCCAACGTCCTGACTTTC.

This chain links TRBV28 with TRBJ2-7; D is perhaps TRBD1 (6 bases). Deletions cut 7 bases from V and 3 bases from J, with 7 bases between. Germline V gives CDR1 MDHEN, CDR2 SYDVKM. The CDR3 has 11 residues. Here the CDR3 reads CASKDSYEQYF. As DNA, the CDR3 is TGTGCCAGCAAGGACAGCTACGAGCAGTACTTC.

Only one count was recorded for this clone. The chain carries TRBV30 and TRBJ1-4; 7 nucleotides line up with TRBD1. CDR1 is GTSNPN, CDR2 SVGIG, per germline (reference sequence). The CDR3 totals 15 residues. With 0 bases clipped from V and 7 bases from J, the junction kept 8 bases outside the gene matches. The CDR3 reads CAWSVRGRGFEKLFF. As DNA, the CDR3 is TGTGCCTGGAGTGTACGAGGCAGGGGGTTTGAAAAACTGTTTTTT.

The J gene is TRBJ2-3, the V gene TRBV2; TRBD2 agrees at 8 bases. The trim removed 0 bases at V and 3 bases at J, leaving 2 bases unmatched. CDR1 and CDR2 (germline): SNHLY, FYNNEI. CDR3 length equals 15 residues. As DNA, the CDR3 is TGTGCCAGCAGTGAAGCAACGGGGGGGACAGATACGCAGTATTTT. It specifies CASSEATGGTDTQYF.

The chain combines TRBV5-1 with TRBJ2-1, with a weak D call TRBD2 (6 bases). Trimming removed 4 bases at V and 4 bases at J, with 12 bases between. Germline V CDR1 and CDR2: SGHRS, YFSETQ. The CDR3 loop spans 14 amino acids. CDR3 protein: CASSPGLEYNEQFF. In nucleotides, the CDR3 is TGCGCCAGCAGCCCGGGACTCGAATACAATGAGCAGTTCTTC. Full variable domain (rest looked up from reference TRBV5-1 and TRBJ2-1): KAGVTQTPRYLIKTRGQQVTLSCSPISGHRSVSWYQQTPGQGLQFLFEYFSETQRNKGNFPGRFSGRQFSNSRSEMNVSTLELGDSALYLCASSPGLEYNEQFFGPGTRLTVL.

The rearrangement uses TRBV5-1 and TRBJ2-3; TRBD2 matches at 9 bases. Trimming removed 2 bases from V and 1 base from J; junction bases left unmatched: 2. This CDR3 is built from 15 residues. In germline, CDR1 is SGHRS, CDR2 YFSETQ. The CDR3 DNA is TGCGCCAGCAGCTTTATAGCGGGAGGCACAGATACGCAGTATTTT. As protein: CASSFIAGGTDTQYF.

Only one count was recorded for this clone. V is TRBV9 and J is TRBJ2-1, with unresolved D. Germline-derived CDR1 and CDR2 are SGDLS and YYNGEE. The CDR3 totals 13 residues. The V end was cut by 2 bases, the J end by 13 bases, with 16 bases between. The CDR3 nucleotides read TGTGCCAGCAGCGTCGGAACAGCTCGCAGTCAGTTCTTC. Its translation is CASSVGTARSQFF.

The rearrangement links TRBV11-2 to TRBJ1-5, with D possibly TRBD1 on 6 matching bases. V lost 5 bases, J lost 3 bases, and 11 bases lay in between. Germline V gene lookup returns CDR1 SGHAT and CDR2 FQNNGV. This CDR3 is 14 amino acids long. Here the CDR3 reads CASSPRTVNQPQHF. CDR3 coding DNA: TGTGCCAGCAGCCCTAGGACAGTCAATCAGCCCCAGCATTTT.

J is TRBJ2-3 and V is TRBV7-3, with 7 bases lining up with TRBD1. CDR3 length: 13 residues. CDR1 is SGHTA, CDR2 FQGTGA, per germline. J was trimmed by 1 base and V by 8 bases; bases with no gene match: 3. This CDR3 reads CASAGQGTDTQYF. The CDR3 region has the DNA TGTGCCAGCGCCGGACAGGGCACAGATACGCAGTATTTT. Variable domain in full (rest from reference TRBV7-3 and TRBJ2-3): GAGVSQTPSNKVTEKGKYVELRCDPISGHTALYWYRQSLGQGPEFLIYFQGTGAADDSGLPNDRFFAVRPEGSVSTLKIQRTERGDSAVYLCASAGQGTDTQYFGPGTRLTVL.

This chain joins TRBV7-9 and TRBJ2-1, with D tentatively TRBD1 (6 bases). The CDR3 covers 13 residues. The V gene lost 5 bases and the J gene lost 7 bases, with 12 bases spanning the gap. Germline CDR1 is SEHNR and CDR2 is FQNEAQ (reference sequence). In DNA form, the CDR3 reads TGTGCCAGCAGCCTCAGGACAGCAAATGAGCAGTTCTTC. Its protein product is CASSLRTANEQFF.

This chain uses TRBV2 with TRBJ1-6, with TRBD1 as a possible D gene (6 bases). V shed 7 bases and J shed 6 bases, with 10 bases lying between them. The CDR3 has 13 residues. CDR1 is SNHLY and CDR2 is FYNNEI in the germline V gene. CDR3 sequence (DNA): TGTGCCAGCATAACAGGGACTAATTCACCCCTCCACTTT. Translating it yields CASITGTNSPLHF. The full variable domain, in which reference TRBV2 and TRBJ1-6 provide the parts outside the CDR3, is EPEVTQTPSHQVTQMGQEVILRCVPISNHLYFYWYRQILGQKVEFLVSFYNNEISEKSEIFDDQFSVERPDGSNFTLKIRSTKLEDSAMYFCASITGTNSPLHFGNGTRLTVT.

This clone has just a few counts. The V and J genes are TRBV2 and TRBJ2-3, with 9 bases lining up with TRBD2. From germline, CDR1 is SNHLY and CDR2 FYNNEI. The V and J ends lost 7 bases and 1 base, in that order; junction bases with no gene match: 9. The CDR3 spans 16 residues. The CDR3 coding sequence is TGTGCCAGCACGGGGTCGCGGGGGGGCGGCACAGATACGCAGTATTTT. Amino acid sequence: CASTGSRGGGTDTQYF.

The CDR3 coding sequence is TGTGCCAGCAGCCCTTCCGGGATATTCAAGGCCGGGGAGCTGTTTTTT. It specifies CASSPSGIFKAGELFF. The chain uses TRBV5-6 and TRBJ2-2; tentative D call: TRBD2 (5 bases). Trimming stripped 4 bases from V and 6 bases from J, with 19 bases between. Germline V CDR1 and CDR2: SGHDT, YYEEEE. The CDR3 is made up of 16 amino acids.

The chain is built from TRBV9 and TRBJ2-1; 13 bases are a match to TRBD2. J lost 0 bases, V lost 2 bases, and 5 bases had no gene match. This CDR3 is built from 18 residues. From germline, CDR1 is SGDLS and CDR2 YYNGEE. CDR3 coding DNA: TGTGCCAGCAGCGTTAGGACTAGCGGGGGCCTCTCCTACAATGAGCAGTTCTTC. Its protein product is CASSVRTSGGLSYNEQFF.

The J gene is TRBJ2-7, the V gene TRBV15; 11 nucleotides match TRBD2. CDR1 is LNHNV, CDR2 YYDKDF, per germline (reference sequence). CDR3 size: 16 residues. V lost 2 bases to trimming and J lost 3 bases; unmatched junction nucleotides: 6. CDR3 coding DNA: TGTGCCACCAGCAGAACAACTAGCGGGGGAGTCTACGAGCAGTACTTC. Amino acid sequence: CATSRTTSGGVYEQYF.

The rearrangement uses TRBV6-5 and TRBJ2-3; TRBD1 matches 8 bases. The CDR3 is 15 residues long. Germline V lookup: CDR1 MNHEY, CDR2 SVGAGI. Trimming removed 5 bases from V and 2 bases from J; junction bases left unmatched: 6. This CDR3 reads CASSQGAGYTDTQYF. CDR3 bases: TGTGCCAGCAGTCAGGGGGCGGGGTACACAGATACGCAGTATTTT.

The CDR3 sequence: CASSYRTGVFNEQFF. CDR3 coding DNA: TGTGCCAGCAGCTACCGGACAGGGGTATTCAATGAGCAGTTCTTC. The V gene is TRBV7-8, the J gene TRBJ2-1; 9 bases fit TRBD1. This CDR3 comprises 15 residues. Germline loops: CDR1 SGHVS, CDR2 FQNEAQ. The V segment lost 4 bases and the J segment 6 bases; nucleotides outside the gene matches: 7.

The CDR3 region is CASSLELTGGGYEQYF. CDR3 bases: TGTGCCAGCAGTTTAGAATTAACAGGGGGCGGCTACGAGCAGTACTTC. V is TRBV28 and J is TRBJ2-7; 9 bases map to TRBD1. The CDR3 covers 16 residues. Germline assignment: CDR1 MDHEN and CDR2 SYDVKM. The trim removed 2 bases at V and 3 bases at J, leaving 8 bases unmatched.

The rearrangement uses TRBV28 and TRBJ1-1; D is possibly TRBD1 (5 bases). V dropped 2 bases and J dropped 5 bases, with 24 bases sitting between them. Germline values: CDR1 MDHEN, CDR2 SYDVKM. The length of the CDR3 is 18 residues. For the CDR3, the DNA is TGTGCCAGCAGTTTAATATACCCCCCGACAGTTTCGGGGACTGAAGCTTTCTTT. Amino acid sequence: CASSLIYPPTVSGTEAFF.